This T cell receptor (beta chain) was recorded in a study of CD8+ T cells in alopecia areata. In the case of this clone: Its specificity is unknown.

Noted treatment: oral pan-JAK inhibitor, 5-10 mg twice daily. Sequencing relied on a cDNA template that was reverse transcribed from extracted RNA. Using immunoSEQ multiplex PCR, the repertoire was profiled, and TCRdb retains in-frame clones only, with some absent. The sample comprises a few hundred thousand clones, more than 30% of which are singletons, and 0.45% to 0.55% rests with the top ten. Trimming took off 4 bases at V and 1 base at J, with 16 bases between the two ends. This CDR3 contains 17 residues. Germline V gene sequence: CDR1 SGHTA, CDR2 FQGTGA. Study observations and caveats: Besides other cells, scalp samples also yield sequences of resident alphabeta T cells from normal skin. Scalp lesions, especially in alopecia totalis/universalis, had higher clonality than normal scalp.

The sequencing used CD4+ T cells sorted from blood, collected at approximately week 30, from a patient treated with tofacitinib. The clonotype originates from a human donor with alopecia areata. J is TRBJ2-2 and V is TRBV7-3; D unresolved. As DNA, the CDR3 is TGTGCCAGCAGCTCGTCCCTCGACATGGGGAACACCGGGGAGCTGTTTTTT. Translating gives CASSSSLDMGNTGELFF.